The rows below give T cell receptor beta chains drawn from one sample of a study of regulatory T cells in long-lasting Graves disease. TCRdb analysed the multiplex PCR reads with MiXCR anew, one entry per CDR3 protein. The table shows around 450,000 distinct CDR3 sequences, with around a fifth occurring only once. This sample comprised peripheral blood mononuclear cells (PBMCs), obtained when the disease was refractory, from a patient treated with antithyroid drugs. Receptor source: a female donor with Graves disease. Each CDR3 is given with its conserved first and last residue. A D gene is named only where the DNA matches it firmly. Size values are once, few and many counts, or a class for expanded clones, and some rows have none.

-,TRBJ2-7,-,TRBV6-1,TGTCGCGCGGGGAACTACGAGCAGTACTTC,CRAGNYEQYF
TRBD2,TRBJ2-5,-,TRBV6-1,TGTGCCAGCAGTAGACTAGCGGGGGACCAAGAGACCCAGTACTTC,CASSRLAGDQETQYF
TRBD1,TRBJ1-2,once,TRBV27,TGTGCCAGCAGGCCCTCTCCGAGGGGGCTGGGCTACACCTTC,CASRPSPRGLGYTF
-,TRBJ1-1,many,TRBV12-3/TRBV12-4,TGTGCCAGCAGCAGACAGGCGCCTTTGGGTGAAGCTTTCTTT,CASSRQAPLGEAFF
TRBD2,TRBJ2-5,few,TRBV7-9,TGTGCCAGCAGCTTCCCCACCTATCTAGCGGGGGTACATTGGGAGACCCAGTACTTC,CASSFPTYLAGVHWETQYF
-,TRBJ2-4,-,TRBV10-2,TGCGCCAGCAGTGACAGGAGGAGGGGCGCCCAAAACATTCAGTACTTC,CASSDRRRGAQNIQYF
TRBD2,TRBJ2-1,many,TRBV2,TGTGCCAGCAGTGTCAGCGGGAGTTTGGGAAATGAGCAGTTCTTC,CASSVSGSLGNEQFF
-,TRBJ2-7,-,TRBV19,TGTGCCAGTAGGTCGGGAAGGAACGAGCAGTACTTC,CASRSGRNEQYF
TRBD1,TRBJ2-7,few,TRBV20-1,TGCAGTGCTAGTCCGGGACAGGGCGTCTACGAGCAGTACTTC,CSASPGQGVYEQYF
-,TRBJ1-6,once,TRBV20-1,TGCAGAGTCGGCGGTGGGGATTCACCCCTCCACTTT,CRVGGGDSPLHF
-,TRBJ1-1,many,TRBV12-3/TRBV12-4,TGTGCCAGCAGGATGGACAGTGTTTTTGAAGCTTTCTTT,CASRMDSVFEAFF
TRBD1,TRBJ1-1,-,TRBV10-3,TGTGCCATCAGTGGCAGGGGGCAGGGGAACACTGAAGCTTTCTTT,CAISGRGQGNTEAFF
-,TRBJ2-7,-,TRBV10-3,TGTGCCATCAGTGAGAGCCGGGAAACCTACGAGCAGTACTTC,CAISESRETYEQYF
TRBD1,TRBJ1-4,many,TRBV12-3/TRBV12-4,TGTGCCAGCAGTGGGACAGGGTTTCCTGAAAAACTGTTTTTT,CASSGTGFPEKLFF
-,TRBJ1-4,-,TRBV19,TGTGCCAGTAGTATCCCGCCGGGACGTGTAAGGGGGGAAAAACTGTTTTTT,CASSIPPGRVRGEKLFF
-,TRBJ1-2,many,TRBV28,TGTGCCAGCAGTTCCCCGGCACGGGCATTCTATGGCTACACCTTC,CASSSPARAFYGYTF
-,TRBJ1-4,few,TRBV7-2,TGTGCCAGCAGCCACACAGACCTACAAGATGAAAAACTGTTTTTT,CASSHTDLQDEKLFF
-,TRBJ2-5,-,TRBV20-1,TGCAGTGCCAGACATTGGCAAGAGACCCAGTACTTC,CSARHWQETQYF
-,TRBJ1-4,-,TRBV6-2/TRBV6-3,TGTGCCAGCAGTTACGTCGGGCCTACTAATGAAAAACTGTTTTTT,CASSYVGPTNEKLFF
-,TRBJ1-2,many,TRBV15,TGTGCCACCAGCAGAGATTATGGGGGTCCATATGGCTACACCTTC,CATSRDYGGPYGYTF
-,TRBJ1-1,few,TRBV20-1,TGCAGTGCTAGGGGTTGGGGATTTCAAGCTTTCTTT,CSARGWGFQAFF
TRBD1,TRBJ2-2,many,TRBV20-1,TGCAGTGCTGTCCGAGGGACAGGGCAAAACGGGGAGCTGTTTTTT,CSAVRGTGQNGELFF
TRBD1,TRBJ2-5,many,TRBV6-5,TGTGCCAGCAGTTACTCGGGACAGGGAACGGAGACCCAGTACTTC,CASSYSGQGTETQYF
-,TRBJ1-2,many,TRBV3-1,TGTGCCACCGGGACGGTCTATGGCTACACCTTC,CATGTVYGYTF
TRBD2,TRBJ2-5,many,TRBV20-1,TGCAGTGCTAGAAAGGGCGACATATGGACTAGCGGGAGGTGGGAGACCCAGTACTTC,CSARKGDIWTSGRWETQYF
-,TRBJ2-5,many,TRBV20-1,TGCAGTGCTAGAGAAATTGGTGCGACCCAGTACTTC,CSAREIGATQYF
-,TRBJ2-5,many,TRBV3-1,TGTGCCAGCAGCCATCAACGGGAGACCCAGTACTTC,CASSHQRETQYF
-,TRBJ1-1,many,TRBV12-3/TRBV12-4,TGTGCCAGCAGTCTGATCACAGGGCAGACTGAAGCTTTCTTT,CASSLITGQTEAFF
-,TRBJ1-6,many,TRBV2,TGTGCCAGCTTTCGGGGCGGCACCAATTCACCCCTCCACTTT,CASFRGGTNSPLHF
-,TRBJ1-1,-,TRBV15,TGTGCCACCTACCCAGGGGAGGCACGCGGGATGAACACTGAAGCTTTCTTT,CATYPGEARGMNTEAFF
-,TRBJ2-7,once,TRBV6-2/TRBV6-3,TGTGCCAGCAGTTACTCCCAGACCAACGAGCAGTACTTC,CASSYSQTNEQYF
-,TRBJ2-7,many,TRBV7-3,TGTGCCAGCAGCCCCGGTGGAGGGACCTACGAGCAGTACTTC,CASSPGGGTYEQYF
TRBD1,TRBJ2-7,-,TRBV2,TGTGCCAGCATTCCGACAGGGACCTACGAGCAGTACTTC,CASIPTGTYEQYF
TRBD1,TRBJ1-1,many,TRBV10-3,TGTGCCATCAGGGGACAGCCAACGGCCGGGGGGGAAGCTTTCTTT,CAIRGQPTAGGEAFF
-,TRBJ2-1,many,TRBV11-2,TGTGCCAGCAGCTTAGGCCGAAATGAGCAGTTCTTC,CASSLGRNEQFF
-,TRBJ1-6,-,TRBV6-2/TRBV6-3,TGTGCCAGCAGTTCTACAGGCCTCTCCAATTCACCCCTCCACTTT,CASSSTGLSNSPLHF
-,TRBJ1-5,-,TRBV20-1,TGCAGTGCTAGACGACCCGGAGGAAACAATCAGCCCCAGCATTTT,CSARRPGGNNQPQHF
-,TRBJ2-5,many,TRBV6-1,TGTGCCAGCAGTAGACCTCCGCAAGAGACCCAGTACTTC,CASSRPPQETQYF
TRBD1,TRBJ1-2,many,TRBV27,TGTGCCAGCAGTTTATTATTCGGAGGACAGGGGATAGGCTACACCTTC,CASSLLFGGQGIGYTF
TRBD1,TRBJ2-5,-,TRBV27,TGTGCCAGCAGCCCAGCGACAGGGGTCGGCTTAGAGACCCAGTACTTC,CASSPATGVGLETQYF
-,TRBJ1-5,-,TRBV12-3/TRBV12-4,TGTGCCAGCAGCTCGACCGGTTTCAATCAGCCCCAGCATTTT,CASSSTGFNQPQHF
TRBD1,TRBJ2-2,many,TRBV2,TGTGCCAGCAGCCCAGGGGGCGTGACTGAGGAGCTGTTTTTT,CASSPGGVTEELFF
TRBD1,TRBJ1-4,few,TRBV5-5,TGTGCCAGCAGCTTAATGCGGGGGGACCAGACAGGGGGTTTTGAAAAACTGTTTTTT,CASSLMRGDQTGGFEKLFF